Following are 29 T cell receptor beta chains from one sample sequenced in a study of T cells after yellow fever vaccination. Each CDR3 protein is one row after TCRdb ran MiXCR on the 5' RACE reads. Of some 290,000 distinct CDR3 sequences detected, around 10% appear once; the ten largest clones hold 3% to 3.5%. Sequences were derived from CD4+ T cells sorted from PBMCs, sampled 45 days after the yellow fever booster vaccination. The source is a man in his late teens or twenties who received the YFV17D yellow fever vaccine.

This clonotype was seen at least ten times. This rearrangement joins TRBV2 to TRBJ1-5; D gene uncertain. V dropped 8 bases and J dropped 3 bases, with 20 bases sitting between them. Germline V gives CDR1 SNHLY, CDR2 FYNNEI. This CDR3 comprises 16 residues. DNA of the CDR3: TGTGCCAGCTCCGGGAGGTTCGTCGGACCCAATCAGCCCCAGCATTTT. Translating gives CASSGRFVGPNQPQHF.

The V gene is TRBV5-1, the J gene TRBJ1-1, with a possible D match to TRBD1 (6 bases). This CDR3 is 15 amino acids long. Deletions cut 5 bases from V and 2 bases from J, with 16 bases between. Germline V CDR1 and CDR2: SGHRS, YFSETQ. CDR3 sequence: CASSSAGHTNTEAFF. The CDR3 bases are TGCGCCAGCAGTTCCGCGGGACATACCAACACTGAAGCTTTCTTT.

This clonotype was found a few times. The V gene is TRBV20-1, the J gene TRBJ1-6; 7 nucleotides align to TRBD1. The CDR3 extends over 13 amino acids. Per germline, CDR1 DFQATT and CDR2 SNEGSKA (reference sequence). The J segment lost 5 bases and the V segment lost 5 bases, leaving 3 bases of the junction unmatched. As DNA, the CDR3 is TGCAGTGCTGGAACAGGGGATAATTCACCCCTCCACTTT. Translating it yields CSAGTGDNSPLHF.

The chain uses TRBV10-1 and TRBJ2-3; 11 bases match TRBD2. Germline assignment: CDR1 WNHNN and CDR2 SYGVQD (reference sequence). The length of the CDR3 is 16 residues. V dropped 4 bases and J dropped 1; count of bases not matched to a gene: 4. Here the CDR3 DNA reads TGCGCCAGCAGTGGACTGACTAGCGGGGGCACAGATACGCAGTATTTT. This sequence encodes CASSGLTSGGTDTQYF.

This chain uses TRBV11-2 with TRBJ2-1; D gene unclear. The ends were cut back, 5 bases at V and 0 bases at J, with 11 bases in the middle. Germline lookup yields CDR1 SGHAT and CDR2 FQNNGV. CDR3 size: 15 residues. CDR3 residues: CASSVGRSSYNEQFF. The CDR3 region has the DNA TGTGCCAGCAGCGTCGGACGTAGCTCCTACAATGAGCAGTTCTTC.

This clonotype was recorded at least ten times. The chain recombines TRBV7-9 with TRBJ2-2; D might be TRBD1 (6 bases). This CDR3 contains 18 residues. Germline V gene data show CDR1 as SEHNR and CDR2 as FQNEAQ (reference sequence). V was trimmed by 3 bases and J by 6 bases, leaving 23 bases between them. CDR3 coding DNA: TGTGCCAGCAGCTTTCTCCGGGACACGGTATCACGCTCCGGGGAGCTGTTTTTT. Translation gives CASSFLRDTVSRSGELFF.

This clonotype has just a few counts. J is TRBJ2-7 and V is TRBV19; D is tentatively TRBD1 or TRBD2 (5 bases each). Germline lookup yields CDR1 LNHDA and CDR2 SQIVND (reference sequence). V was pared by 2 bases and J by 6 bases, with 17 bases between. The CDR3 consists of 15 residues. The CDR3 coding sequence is TGTGCCAGTAGTATATCCGGGACGACCCCTTCCGAGCAGTACTTC. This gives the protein CASSISGTTPSEQYF.

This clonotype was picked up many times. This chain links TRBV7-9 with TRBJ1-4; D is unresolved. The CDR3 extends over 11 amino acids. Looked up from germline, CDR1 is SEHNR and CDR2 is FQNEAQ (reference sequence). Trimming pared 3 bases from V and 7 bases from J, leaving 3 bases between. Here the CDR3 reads CASSLFEKLFF. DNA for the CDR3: TGTGCCAGCAGCTTGTTTGAAAAACTGTTTTTT.

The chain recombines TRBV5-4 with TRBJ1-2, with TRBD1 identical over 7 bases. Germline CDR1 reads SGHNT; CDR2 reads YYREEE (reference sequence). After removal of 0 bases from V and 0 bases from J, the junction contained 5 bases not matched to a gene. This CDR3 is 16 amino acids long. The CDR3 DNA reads TGTGCCAGCAGCTTGGGCGGGGACAGTTCTAACTATGGCTACACCTTC. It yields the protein CASSLGGDSSNYGYTF.

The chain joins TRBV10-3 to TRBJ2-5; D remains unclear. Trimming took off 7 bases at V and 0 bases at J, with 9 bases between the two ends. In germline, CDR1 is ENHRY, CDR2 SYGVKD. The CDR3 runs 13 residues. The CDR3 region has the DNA TGTGCCATCACCGACGACTACCAAGAGACCCAGTACTTC. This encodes CAITDDYQETQYF.

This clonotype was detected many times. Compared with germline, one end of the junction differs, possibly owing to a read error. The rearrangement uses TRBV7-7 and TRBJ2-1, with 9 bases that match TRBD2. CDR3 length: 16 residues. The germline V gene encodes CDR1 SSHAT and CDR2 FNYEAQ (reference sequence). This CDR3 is CASSDLAAGGSNEQFF. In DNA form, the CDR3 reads TGTGCTAGCAGCGACCTTGCGGCGGGGGGGAGCAATGAGCAGTTCTTC.

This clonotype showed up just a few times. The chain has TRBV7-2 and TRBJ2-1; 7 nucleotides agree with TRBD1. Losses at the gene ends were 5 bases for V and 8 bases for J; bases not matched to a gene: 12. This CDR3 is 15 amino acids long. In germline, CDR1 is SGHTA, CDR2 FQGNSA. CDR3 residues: CASSLLTGIGDEQFF. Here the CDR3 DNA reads TGTGCCAGCAGCCTCTTGACAGGGATCGGAGATGAGCAGTTCTTC.

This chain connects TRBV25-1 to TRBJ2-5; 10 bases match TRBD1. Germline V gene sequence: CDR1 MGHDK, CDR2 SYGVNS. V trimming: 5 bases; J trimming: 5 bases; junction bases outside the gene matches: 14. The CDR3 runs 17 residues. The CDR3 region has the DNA TGTGCCAGCAGTCCGACAAGGACAGGGGGAAAAAGGGAGACCCAGTACTTC. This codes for CASSPTRTGGKRETQYF.

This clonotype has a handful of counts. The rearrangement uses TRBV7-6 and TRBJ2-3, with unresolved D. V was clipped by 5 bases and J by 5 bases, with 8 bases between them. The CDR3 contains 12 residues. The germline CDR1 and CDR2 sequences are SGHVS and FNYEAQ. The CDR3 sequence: CASSPGLDTQYF. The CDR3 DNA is TGTGCCAGCAGCCCGGGCTTAGATACGCAGTATTTT.

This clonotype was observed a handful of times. CDR3 coding DNA: TGTGCCACCAGCAGAGTAACAGGGGTTAATTCACCCCTCCACTTT. It encodes CATSRVTGVNSPLHF. This chain uses TRBV15 with TRBJ1-6; TRBD1 agrees at 7 bases. Germline V gene data show CDR1 as LNHNV and CDR2 as YYDKDF (reference sequence). The J segment lost 6 bases and the V segment lost 1 base, leaving 3 bases of the junction unmatched. This CDR3 has 15 residues. Using reference TRBV15 and TRBJ1-6 for the parts outside the CDR3, the full variable domain is DAMVIQNPRYQVTQFGKPVTLSCSQTLNHNVMYWYQQKSSQAPKLLFHYYDKDFNNEADTPDNFQSRRPNTSFCFLDIRSPGLGDTAMYLCATSRVTGVNSPLHFGNGTRLTVT.

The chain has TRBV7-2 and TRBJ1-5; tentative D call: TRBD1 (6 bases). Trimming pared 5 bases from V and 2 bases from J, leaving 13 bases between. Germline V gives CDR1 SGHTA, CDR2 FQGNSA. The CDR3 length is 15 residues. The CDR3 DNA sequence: TGTGCCAGCAGCGCAGGGGTTGGGGGCAATCAGCCCCAGCATTTT. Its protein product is CASSAGVGGNQPQHF.

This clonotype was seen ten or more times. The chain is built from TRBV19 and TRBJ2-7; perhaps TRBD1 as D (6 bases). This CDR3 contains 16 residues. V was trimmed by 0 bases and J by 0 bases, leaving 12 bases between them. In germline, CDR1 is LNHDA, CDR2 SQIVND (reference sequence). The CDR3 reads CASSIDRTASSYEQYF. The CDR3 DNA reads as TGTGCCAGTAGTATAGATCGGACAGCGAGCTCCTACGAGCAGTACTTC.

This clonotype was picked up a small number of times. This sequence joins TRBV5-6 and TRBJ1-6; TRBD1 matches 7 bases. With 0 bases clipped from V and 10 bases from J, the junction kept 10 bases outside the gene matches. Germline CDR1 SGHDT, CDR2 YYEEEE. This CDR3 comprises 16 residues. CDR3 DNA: TGTGCCAGCAGCTTGGAACAGGGGCGAGGAGGCTCACCCCTCCACTTT. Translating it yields CASSLEQGRGGSPLHF.

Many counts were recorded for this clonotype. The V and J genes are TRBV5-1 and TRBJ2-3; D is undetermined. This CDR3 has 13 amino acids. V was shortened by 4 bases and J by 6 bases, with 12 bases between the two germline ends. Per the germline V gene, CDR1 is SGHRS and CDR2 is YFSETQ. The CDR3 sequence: CASSQPEGDTQYF. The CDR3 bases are TGCGCCAGCAGCCAACCAGAAGGGGATACGCAGTATTTT.

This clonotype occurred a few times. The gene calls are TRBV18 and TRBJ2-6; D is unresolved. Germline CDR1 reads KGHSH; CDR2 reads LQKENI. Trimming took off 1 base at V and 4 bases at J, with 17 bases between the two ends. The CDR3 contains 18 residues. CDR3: CASSPLPASRSGANVLTF. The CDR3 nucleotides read TGTGCCAGCTCACCACTCCCGGCAAGCAGGTCGGGGGCCAACGTCCTGACTTTC.

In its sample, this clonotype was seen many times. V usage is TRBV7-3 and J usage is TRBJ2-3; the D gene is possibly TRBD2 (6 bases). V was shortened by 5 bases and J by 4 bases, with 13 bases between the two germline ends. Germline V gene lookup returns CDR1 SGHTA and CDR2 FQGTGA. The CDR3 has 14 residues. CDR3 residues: CASSPFAGSDTQYF. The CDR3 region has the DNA TGTGCCAGCAGCCCCTTTGCGGGGTCAGATACGCAGTATTTT.

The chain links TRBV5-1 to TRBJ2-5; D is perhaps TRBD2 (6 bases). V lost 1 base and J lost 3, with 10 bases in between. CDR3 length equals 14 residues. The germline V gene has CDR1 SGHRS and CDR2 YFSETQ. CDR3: CASSLSAGKETQYF. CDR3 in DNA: TGCGCCAGCAGCTTGTCTGCGGGGAAAGAGACCCAGTACTTC.

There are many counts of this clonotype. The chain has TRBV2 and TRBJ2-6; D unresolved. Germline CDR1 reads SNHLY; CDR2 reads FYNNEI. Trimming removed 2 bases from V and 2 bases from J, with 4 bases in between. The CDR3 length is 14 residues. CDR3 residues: CASSETPGANVLTF. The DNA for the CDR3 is TGTGCCAGCAGTGAAACTCCTGGGGCCAACGTCCTGACTTTC.

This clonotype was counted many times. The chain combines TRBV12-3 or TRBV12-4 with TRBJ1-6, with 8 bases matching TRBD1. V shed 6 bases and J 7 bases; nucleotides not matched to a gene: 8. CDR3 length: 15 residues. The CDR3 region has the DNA TGTGCCAGCAGCCGAAGGGACAGGAAGAATTCACCCCTCCACTTT. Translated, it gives CASSRRDRKNSPLHF.

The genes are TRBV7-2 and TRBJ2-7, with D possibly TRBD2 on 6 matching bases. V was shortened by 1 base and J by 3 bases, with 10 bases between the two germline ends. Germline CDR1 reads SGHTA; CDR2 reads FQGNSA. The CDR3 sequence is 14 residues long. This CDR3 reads CASSLDPGGYEQYV. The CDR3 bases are TGTGCCAGCAGCTTAGATCCCGGGGGCTACGAGCAGTACGTC.

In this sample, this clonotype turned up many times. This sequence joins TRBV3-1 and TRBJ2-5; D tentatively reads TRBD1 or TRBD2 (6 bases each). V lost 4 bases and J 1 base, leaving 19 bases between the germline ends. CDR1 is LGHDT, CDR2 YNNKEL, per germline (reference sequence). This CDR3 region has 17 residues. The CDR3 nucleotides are TGTGCCAGCAGCCTCCTTGGGGGTGGGGGGCTCCAAGAGACCCAGTACTTC. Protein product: CASSLLGGGGLQETQYF.

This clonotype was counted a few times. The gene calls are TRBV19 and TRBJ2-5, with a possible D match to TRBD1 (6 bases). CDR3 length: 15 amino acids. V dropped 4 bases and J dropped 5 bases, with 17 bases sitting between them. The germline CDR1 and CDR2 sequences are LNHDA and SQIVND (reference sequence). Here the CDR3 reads CASSKGTQNSETQYF. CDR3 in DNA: TGTGCCAGTAGTAAAGGGACACAAAATTCGGAGACCCAGTACTTC.

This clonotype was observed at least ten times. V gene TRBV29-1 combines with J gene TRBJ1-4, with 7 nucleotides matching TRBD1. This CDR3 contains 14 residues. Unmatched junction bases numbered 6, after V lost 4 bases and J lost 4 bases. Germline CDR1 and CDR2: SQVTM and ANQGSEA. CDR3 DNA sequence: TGCAGCGTTGGAGGGGGCCAGCATAATGAAAAACTGTTTTTT. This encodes CSVGGGQHNEKLFF.

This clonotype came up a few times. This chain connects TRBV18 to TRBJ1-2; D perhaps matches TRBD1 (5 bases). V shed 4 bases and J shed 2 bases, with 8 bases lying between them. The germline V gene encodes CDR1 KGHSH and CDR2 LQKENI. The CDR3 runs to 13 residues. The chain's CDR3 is CASSREGNYGYTF. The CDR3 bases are TGTGCCAGCTCACGAGAGGGGAACTATGGCTACACCTTC.